This T cell receptor beta chain came from a study of immune evolution from preneoplasia to lung adenocarcinoma. Profiled with immunoSEQ multiplex PCR; TCRdb holds only in-frame clones, not every one. The sample lists just over 6,500 clones; 75% to 90% were seen once. The ends were cut back, 5 bases at V and 3 bases at J, with 11 bases in the middle. Germline V gene sequence: CDR1 SGHAT, CDR2 FQNNGV. The CDR3 extends over 13 amino acids. The sequenced sample consisted of FFPE invasive lung adenocarcinoma tissue. The TCR originated in a person between 50 and 69 years old with lung adenocarcinoma. This chain uses TRBV11-2 with TRBJ2-7, with no clear D. Here the CDR3 reads CASSAAGFYEQYF. CDR3 nucleotide sequence: TGTGCCAGCAGCGCAGCCGGGTTCTACGAGCAGTACTTC. The entire variable domain, with the rest obtained from reference TRBV11-2 and TRBJ2-7, is as follows: EAGVAQSPRYKIIEKRQSVAFWCNPISGHATLYWYQQILGQGPKLLIQFQNNGVVDDSQLPKDRFSAERLKGVDSTLKIQPAKLEDSAVYLCASSAAGFYEQYFGPGTRLTVT.